A single sample gave rise to the 25 T cell receptor beta chains below, sequenced in a study of cytomegalovirus exposure and HLA in healthy donors. PCR employed 60 Vbeta and 13 Jbeta primers. Some clones are missing from TCRdb's copy, which holds only in-frame ones; the method was immunoSEQ multiplex PCR. Of 180,000 or so clones listed, 82% are singletons. Material for sequencing was PBMCs. These receptor sequences come from a man aged 40-49 years in good health and CMV-seronegative.

In this sample, this clone turned up a few times. J is TRBJ2-4 and V is TRBV9, with TRBD1 matching over 9 bases. This CDR3 spans 13 amino acids. Germline V CDR1 and CDR2: SGDLS, YYNGEE. Trimming took 7 bases from V and 5 from J; bases not matched to a gene: 4. The CDR3 bases are TGTGCCAGCGGTAGACAGGGGGAAAACATTCAGTACTTC. It specifies CASGRQGENIQYF.

The V gene is TRBV28, the J gene TRBJ2-3, with TRBD1 as a possible D gene (5 bases). This CDR3 contains 16 residues. Per germline, CDR1 MDHEN and CDR2 SYDVKM. V lost 1 base to trimming and J lost 0 bases, with 11 bases between them. This chain's CDR3 is CASSLYGRVSTDTQYF. As DNA, the CDR3 is TGTGCCAGCAGTTTATACGGCAGGGTTAGCACAGATACGCAGTATTTT.

In this sample, this clone turned up a few times. The J gene is TRBJ2-7, the V gene TRBV5-4; TRBD1 aligns across 7 bases. Germline V gene lookup returns CDR1 SGHNT and CDR2 YYREEE (reference sequence). This CDR3 region has 15 residues. Trimming at V came to 4 bases and at J to 0 bases, leaving 7 bases not matched to a gene. The CDR3: CASSTRQGNSYEQYF. In DNA, the CDR3 is TGTGCCAGCAGCACCCGACAGGGTAACTCCTACGAGCAGTACTTC.

The J gene is TRBJ1-2, the V gene TRBV2, with D uncertain. This CDR3 is 12 amino acids long. Germline V gives CDR1 SNHLY, CDR2 FYNNEI. Deletions cut 8 bases from V and 5 bases from J, with 12 bases between. This CDR3 reads CASAAFLYGYTF. In DNA form, the CDR3 reads TGTGCCAGCGCGGCGTTCCTTTATGGCTACACCTTC.

The rearrangement joins TRBV28 to TRBJ2-1; 9 bases line up with TRBD1. The V gene end was trimmed by 6 bases and the J gene end by 4 bases; junction bases not matched to a gene: 22. CDR1 and CDR2 from the germline V gene are MDHEN and SYDVKM. The CDR3 is 20 amino acids. The DNA of the CDR3 is TGTGCCAGCAGCATGGGCGGGACAGGGTGGCTAAAGGGGGCTTACAATGAGCAGTTCTTC. Protein sequence: CASSMGGTGWLKGAYNEQFF.

The rearrangement joins TRBV5-4 to TRBJ1-2; D may be TRBD1 (6 bases). Germline V gene sequence: CDR1 SGHNT, CDR2 YYREEE (reference sequence). The CDR3 totals 14 residues. V lost 0 bases and J lost 0, with 6 bases in between. The CDR3 region has the DNA TGTGCCAGCAGCTTGGAGGGGGCTAACTATGGCTACACCTTC. Encoded protein: CASSLEGANYGYTF.

V gene TRBV19 combines with J gene TRBJ2-3, with 8 bases aligning to TRBD2. Germline lookup yields CDR1 LNHDA and CDR2 SQIVND (reference sequence). CDR3 length equals 15 residues. With V trimmed by 3 bases and J by 1 base, 3 bases remained unmatched. The CDR3: CASSISGARTDTQYF. Here the CDR3 DNA reads TGTGCCAGTAGTATTAGCGGGGCCCGCACAGATACGCAGTATTTT.

J is TRBJ2-5 and V is TRBV15, with D tentatively TRBD2 (5 bases). Germline CDR1 is LNHNV and CDR2 is YYDKDF (reference sequence). This CDR3 has 14 amino acids. V was trimmed by 0 bases and J by 6 bases, leaving 11 bases between them. The CDR3 nucleotides read TGTGCCACCAGCAGAGATTCCGTAGCGCAGACCCAGTACTTC. Its translation: CATSRDSVAQTQYF.

This clone was seen only a few times. This chain connects TRBV5-8 to TRBJ2-7, with 13 bases aligning to TRBD2. The trim removed 4 bases at V and 7 bases at J, leaving 8 bases unmatched. Germline V gene data show CDR1 as SGHTS and CDR2 as YDEGEE. CDR3 length: 15 residues. CDR3 protein: CASSGGLAGSLEQYF. CDR3 in DNA: TGTGCCAGCAGCGGGGGACTAGCGGGATCGTTGGAGCAGTACTTC.

The chain has TRBV6-1 and TRBJ1-6; unclear D gene. The CDR3 is 19 amino acids. CDR1 is MNHNS, CDR2 SASEGT, per germline. The germline V and J ends were trimmed by 4 bases and 0 bases, with 19 bases remaining between them. CDR3 bases: TGTGCCAGCAGTGGCCGATGGAGCGAGACGGGCTCCTATAATTCACCCCTCCACTTT. Protein product: CASSGRWSETGSYNSPLHF.

The chain is built from TRBV29-1 and TRBJ1-5; 7 nucleotides match TRBD1. Germline lookup yields CDR1 SQVTM and CDR2 ANQGSEA. V lost 4 bases and J lost 1; bases outside the gene matches: 1. The CDR3 covers 13 residues. The CDR3 loop is CSVGQGSNQPQHF. The CDR3, as DNA: TGCAGCGTTGGACAGGGAAGCAATCAGCCCCAGCATTTT.

Worth noting for this clone: The junction shows a germline mismatch at one end, possibly a read error. This chain joins TRBV7-7 and TRBJ2-3, with 8 positions matching TRBD1. CDR3 size: 17 residues. Per germline, CDR1 SSHAT and CDR2 FNYEAQ (reference sequence). CDR3 DNA: TGTGCTAGCAGCTTACGAACTTGGACAGGGTTCACAGATACGCAGTATTTT. The encoded protein is CASSLRTWTGFTDTQYF.

The chain is built from TRBV5-1 and TRBJ2-5; tentatively, D is TRBD1 (5 bases). Trimming left V 0 bases short and J 5 bases short, with 17 bases between. This CDR3 is built from 16 residues. Germline lookup yields CDR1 SGHRS and CDR2 YFSETQ. CDR3 protein: CASSLGRTSDLETQYF. DNA of the CDR3: TGCGCCAGCAGCTTGGGGCGGACATCTGACCTGGAGACCCAGTACTTC. Full variable domain (remainder filled in from reference TRBV5-1 and TRBJ2-5): KAGVTQTPRYLIKTRGQQVTLSCSPISGHRSVSWYQQTPGQGLQFLFEYFSETQRNKGNFPGRFSGRQFSNSRSEMNVSTLELGDSALYLCASSLGRTSDLETQYFGPGTRLLVL.

This chain links TRBV2 with TRBJ1-1; D is uncertain. This CDR3 is built from 15 residues. Trimming took off 4 bases at V and 2 bases at J, with 14 bases between the two ends. CDR1 SNHLY and CDR2 FYNNEI come from the germline V gene. In DNA, the CDR3 is TGTGCCAGCAGTGTAGGAGGGCCACAAAACACTGAAGCTTTCTTT. This gives the protein CASSVGGPQNTEAFF.

J is TRBJ2-3 and V is TRBV6-6; no firm D call. V was trimmed by 4 bases and J by 0 bases, leaving 11 bases between them. This CDR3 spans 15 amino acids. CDR1 and CDR2 from the germline V gene are MNHNY and SVGAGI (reference sequence). In DNA form, the CDR3 reads TGTGCCAGCAGTTTCGACACTCCGAGCACAGATACGCAGTATTTT. Its translation is CASSFDTPSTDTQYF.

The rearrangement uses TRBV5-1 and TRBJ2-7, with D perhaps TRBD1 (5 bases). The CDR3 length is 15 residues. Between the trimmed V and J ends, which lost 1 base and 4 bases, there was a span of 15 bases. Per germline, CDR1 SGHRS and CDR2 YFSETQ. CDR3 protein: CASSLTGSSSYEQYF. The CDR3 bases are TGCGCCAGCAGCTTGACAGGTTCCTCGAGTTACGAGCAGTACTTC.

This rearrangement joins TRBV28 to TRBJ2-4, with D possibly matching TRBD2 (7 bases). The CDR3 is 14 amino acids. V gave up 6 bases and J gave up 6 bases, with 15 bases separating them. Looked up from germline, CDR1 is MDHEN and CDR2 is SYDVKM. The CDR3 sequence: CASRGGGAGNIQYF. The CDR3 bases are TGTGCCAGCAGGGGTGGGGGGGCTGGAAACATTCAGTACTTC.

This chain links TRBV5-1 with TRBJ2-7, with D possibly matching TRBD1 (6 bases). Deletions cut 1 base from V and 3 bases from J, with 11 bases between. CDR3 length: 14 amino acids. From germline, CDR1 is SGHRS and CDR2 YFSETQ. This CDR3 is CASSLTGQNYEQYF. CDR3 bases: TGCGCCAGCAGCTTGACGGGACAAAACTACGAGCAGTACTTC.

V and J are TRBV2 and TRBJ1-1; tentatively, D is TRBD1 (6 bases). There are 15 residues in the CDR3. Germline CDR1 SNHLY, CDR2 FYNNEI. With 7 bases removed from V and 1 base from J, the gap between germline ends came to 16 bases. The CDR3 DNA reads TGTGCCAGCACTCCGGAAAGGACAGCGAACACTGAAGCTTTCTTT. Translation: CASTPERTANTEAFF.

The genes are TRBV29-1 and TRBJ2-1; no clear D gene. There are 12 residues in the CDR3. Germline CDR1 is SQVTM and CDR2 is ANQGSEA. Written as DNA, the CDR3 is TGCACCGCTGGAGCTATCGACGGAGAGCAGTTCTTC. Translating it yields CTAGAIDGEQFF.

The genes are TRBV5-6 and TRBJ1-1, with TRBD1 as a possible D gene (5 bases). CDR3 length equals 14 residues. V lost 4 bases and J 4 bases, leaving 14 bases between the germline ends. The germline V gene encodes CDR1 SGHDT and CDR2 YYEEEE. CDR3 in amino acids: CASSLQAAVTEAFF. In nucleotides, the CDR3 is TGTGCCAGCAGCCTACAGGCCGCAGTCACTGAAGCTTTCTTT.

The chain employs TRBV19 and TRBJ1-3; D remains ambiguous. The CDR3 spans 15 residues. Germline assignment: CDR1 LNHDA and CDR2 SQIVND (reference sequence). Trimming removed 5 bases at V and 0 bases at J, with 11 bases between. The CDR3 DNA follows: TGTGCCAGTAGTTCCACAGTATTCTCTGGAAACACCATATATTTT. Its protein product is CASSSTVFSGNTIYF.

V gene TRBV6-4 combines with J gene TRBJ1-4; TRBD1 matches at 10 bases. The germline V gene has CDR1 MRHNA and CDR2 SNTAGT. V was clipped by 3 bases and J by 2 bases; unmatched bases: 3. This CDR3 is built from 16 residues. CDR3: CASSERQGATNEKLFF. For the CDR3, the DNA is TGTGCCAGCAGTGAAAGACAGGGGGCCACTAATGAAAAACTGTTTTTT.

The chain links TRBV6-1 to TRBJ2-7, with a weak D call TRBD1 (5 bases). The length of the CDR3 is 12 residues. V dropped 7 bases and J dropped 4 bases, with 11 bases sitting between them. Germline CDR1 MNHNS, CDR2 SASEGT. The CDR3, as DNA: TGTGCCAGCATGAAGGGGATGTACGAGCAGTACTTC. Encoded protein: CASMKGMYEQYF.

The rearrangement links TRBV4-2 to TRBJ2-3, with TRBD2 identical over 8 bases. Germline CDR1 reads LGHNA; CDR2 reads YNFKEQ. This CDR3 is built from 18 residues. With 0 bases clipped from V and 0 bases from J, the junction kept 8 bases outside the gene matches. The CDR3: CASSQEVGGRRSTDTQYF. DNA for the CDR3: TGTGCCAGCAGCCAAGAGGTTGGCGGGAGGCGGAGCACAGATACGCAGTATTTT.